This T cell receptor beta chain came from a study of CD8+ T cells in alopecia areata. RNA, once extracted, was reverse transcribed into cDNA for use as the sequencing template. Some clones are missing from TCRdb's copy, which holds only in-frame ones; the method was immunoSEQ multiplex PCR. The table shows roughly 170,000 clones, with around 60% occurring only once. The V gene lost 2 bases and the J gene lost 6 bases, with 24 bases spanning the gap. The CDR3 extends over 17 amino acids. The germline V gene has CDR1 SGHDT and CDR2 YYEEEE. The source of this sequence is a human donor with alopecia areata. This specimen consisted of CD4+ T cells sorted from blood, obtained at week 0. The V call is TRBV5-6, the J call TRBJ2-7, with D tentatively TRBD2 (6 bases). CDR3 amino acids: CASSFYIGGTLSLEQYF. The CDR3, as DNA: TGTGCCAGCAGCTTCTACATCGGGGGAACTCTATCCCTCGAGCAGTACTTC. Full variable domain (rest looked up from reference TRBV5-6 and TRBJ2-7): DAGVTQSPTHLIKTRGQQVTLRCSPKSGHDTVSWYQQALGQGPQFIFQYYEEEERQRGNFPDRFSGHQFPNYSSELNVNALLLGDSALYLCASSFYIGGTLSLEQYFGPGTRLTVT.